Listed below are T cell receptor beta chains from one sample, sequenced in a study of blood T cell repertoires in COVID-19. Profiling relied on immunoSEQ multiplex PCR, and the TCRdb table lists in-frame clones only, not all of them. The sample records about 270,000 clones, approximately 90% being singletons. The specimen sequenced was PBMCs or T cells enriched from blood (not recorded which). The receptors were gathered from a man aged 35-49 years who had been exposed to COVID-19. Both conserved end residues are part of each CDR3. D genes are given only for firm matches. A row's size may be missing; if present it is once, few, many or a size class.

TRBV5-1	.	TRBJ2-3	.	CASSLGRASFDTDTQYF	TGCGCCAGCAGCTTGGGCAGGGCTTCATTTGACACAGATACGCAGTATTTT
TRBV7-3	TRBD2	TRBJ2-3	.	CASSPQGVAGGWADTQYF	TGTGCCAGCAGCCCCCAGGGCGTAGCGGGAGGGTGGGCAGATACGCAGTATTTT
TRBV5-6	.	TRBJ2-7	.	CASSLYRGLKRDEQYF	TGTGCCAGCAGCCTATATCGGGGGTTAAAGAGGGACGAGCAGTACTTC
TRBV5-5	TRBD1	TRBJ1-1	.	CASSHPTGGTEAFF	TGTGCCAGCAGCCACCCGACAGGGGGCACTGAAGCTTTCTTT
TRBV6-5	.	TRBJ2-1	.	CASSYSTSYNEQFF	TGTGCCAGCAGTTACTCGACTAGCTACAATGAGCAGTTCTTC
TRBV6-5	.	TRBJ1-2	.	CASTGADYGYTF	TGTGCCAGCACAGGGGCAGACTATGGCTACACCTTC
TRBV6-2/TRBV6-3	.	TRBJ1-1	few	CASSVRGVTEAFF	TGTGCCAGCAGTGTCAGGGGAGTTACTGAAGCTTTCTTT
TRBV3-1/TRBV3-2	.	TRBJ2-7	.	CASSQASEQYF	TGTGCCAGCAGCCAAGCTTCGGAGCAGTACTTC
TRBV9	TRBD2	TRBJ2-1	once	CASSVAGRASDEQFF	TGTGCCAGCAGCGTAGCCGGGAGGGCCAGTGATGAGCAGTTCTTC
TRBV4-3	.	TRBJ2-7	.	CASSQQVQGRLGEQYF	TGCGCCAGCAGCCAACAAGTACAGGGTAGGCTCGGCGAGCAGTACTTC
TRBV27	TRBD1	TRBJ2-1	.	CASSSRQGTINNEQFF	TGTGCCAGCAGTTCCCGACAGGGTACGATAAACAATGAGCAGTTCTTC
TRBV29-1	.	TRBJ2-1	once	CSVAFNNEQFF	TGCAGCGTTGCTTTTAACAATGAGCAGTTCTTC
TRBV5-1	.	TRBJ1-1	once	CASSLSGAWNTEAFF	TGCGCCAGCAGCTTGTCGGGAGCGTGGAACACTGAAGCTTTCTTT
TRBV2	TRBD2	TRBJ2-7	.	CASSGAGLAGFSYEQYF	TGTGCCAGCAGTGGCGCGGGACTAGCGGGATTTTCCTACGAGCAGTACTTC
TRBV6-2/TRBV6-3	TRBD2	TRBJ2-6	.	CASSYSAGAHYLSGANVLTF	TGTGCCAGCAGTTACTCAGCGGGGGCCCACTACCTCTCTGGGGCCAACGTCCTGACTTTC
TRBV7-9	.	TRBJ1-4	.	CASSLGDGTSPKLFF	TGTGCCAGCAGCCTGGGGGATGGGACTTCTCCAAAACTGTTTTTT
TRBV5-6	.	TRBJ2-3	.	CASSLYGATDTQYF	TGTGCCAGCAGCTTGTATGGGGCTACAGATACGCAGTATTTT
TRBV27	.	TRBJ2-2	.	CASSFTGITGELFF	TGTGCCAGCAGTTTTACAGGGATCACCGGGGAGCTGTTTTTT
TRBV7-3	.	TRBJ2-5	.	CASSLSAGQETQYF	TGTGCCAGCAGCTTAAGTGCGGGGCAAGAGACCCAGTACTTC
TRBV5-1	.	TRBJ1-5	.	CASSLDSYQPQHF	TGCGCCAGCAGCTTGGATTCATATCAGCCCCAGCATTTT
TRBV30	TRBD2	TRBJ2-7	.	CAWSPLAGNSYEQYF	TGTGCCTGGAGTCCCCTAGCGGGCAACTCCTACGAGCAGTACTTC
TRBV29-1	.	TRBJ1-1	few	CSVGQANTEAFF	TGCAGCGTTGGACAGGCAAACACTGAAGCTTTCTTT
TRBV28	TRBD2	TRBJ2-1	.	CASGEGTLAGAGEQFF	TGTGCCAGCGGAGAAGGAACCTTAGCGGGAGCAGGTGAGCAGTTCTTC
TRBV7-6	.	TRBJ2-7	.	CASSLLAGESSYEQYF	TGTGCCAGCAGCTTATTGGCAGGGGAGAGCTCCTACGAGCAGTACTTC
TRBV28	.	TRBJ2-7	.	CASRDGVEQYF	TGTGCCAGCCGCGACGGGGTCGAGCAGTACTTC
TRBV2	.	TRBJ2-7	.	CASSESFEALSSYEQYF	TGTGCCAGCAGTGAATCGTTTGAGGCTTTAAGCTCCTACGAGCAGTACTTC
TRBV9	TRBD1	TRBJ2-1	.	CASSPRTGDQFF	TGTGCCAGCAGCCCCAGGACAGGTGATCAGTTCTTC
TRBV7-2	.	TRBJ2-7	.	CASSLDLQALSYEQYF	TGTGCCAGCAGCTTAGATCTACAGGCCCTCTCCTACGAGCAGTACTTC
TRBV12-5	TRBD1	TRBJ1-1	.	CASGTGTGSTEAFF	TGTGCTAGTGGCACCGGGACAGGGAGCACTGAAGCTTTCTTT
TRBV13	.	TRBJ2-7	.	CASSRTLLNEQYF	TGTGCCAGCAGCCGAACCTTACTGAATGAGCAGTACTTC
TRBV5-6	.	TRBJ2-1	.	CASSFWDTTYNEQFF	TGTGCCAGCAGCTTTTGGGACACAACCTACAATGAGCAGTTCTTC
TRBV9	TRBD2	TRBJ2-1	.	CASSPSGRTLNEQFF	TGTGCCAGCAGCCCGAGCGGGAGGACACTCAATGAGCAGTTCTTC
TRBV5-4	.	TRBJ1-1	.	CASNFPGGSNTEAFF	TGTGCCAGCAACTTCCCGGGGGGCTCGAACACTGAAGCTTTCTTT
TRBV27	TRBD2	TRBJ2-2	.	CASSISRAGAGELFF	TGTGCCAGCAGTATCTCTCGAGCGGGAGCCGGGGAGCTGTTTTTT
TRBV28	.	TRBJ1-2	.	CATTTETANYGYTF	TGTGCCACCACGACGGAAACAGCTAACTATGGCTACACCTTC
TRBV19	.	TRBJ1-4	.	CASSIGDLDEKLFF	TGTGCCAGTAGTATAGGAGATCTTGATGAAAAACTGTTTTTT
TRBV21-1	.	TRBJ1-1	.	CASKKGGDTEAFF	TGTGCCAGCAAAAAGGGGGGGGACACTGAAGCTTTCTTT
TRBV2	.	TRBJ2-5	.	CASSEIRGETQYF	TGTGCCAGCAGTGAGATAAGGGGAGAGACCCAGTACTTC
TRBV2	TRBD2	TRBJ2-7	.	CASSTPGLAGYEQYF	TGTGCCAGCAGCACTCCGGGACTAGCGGGCTACGAGCAGTACTTC
TRBV9	.	TRBJ2-3	.	CASSVYLSPPGDTQYF	TGTGCCAGCAGCGTATATCTCAGTCCCCCGGGAGATACGCAGTATTTT
TRBV3-1/TRBV3-2	TRBD2	TRBJ2-1	.	CASSQEPAGVYNEQFF	TGTGCCAGCAGCCAAGAGCCAGCGGGAGTCTACAATGAGCAGTTCTTC
TRBV7-3	.	TRBJ1-1	.	CASSSTGNTEAFF	TGTGCCAGCAGCTCTACAGGTAACACTGAAGCTTTCTTT
TRBV19	.	TRBJ2-3	.	CASSIWEVDTQYF	TGTGCCAGTAGTATTTGGGAGGTTGATACGCAGTATTTT
TRBV3-1/TRBV3-2	TRBD1	TRBJ2-1	.	CASSPRDSSHNEQFF	TGTGCCAGCAGCCCCCGGGACAGTTCACACAATGAGCAGTTCTTC